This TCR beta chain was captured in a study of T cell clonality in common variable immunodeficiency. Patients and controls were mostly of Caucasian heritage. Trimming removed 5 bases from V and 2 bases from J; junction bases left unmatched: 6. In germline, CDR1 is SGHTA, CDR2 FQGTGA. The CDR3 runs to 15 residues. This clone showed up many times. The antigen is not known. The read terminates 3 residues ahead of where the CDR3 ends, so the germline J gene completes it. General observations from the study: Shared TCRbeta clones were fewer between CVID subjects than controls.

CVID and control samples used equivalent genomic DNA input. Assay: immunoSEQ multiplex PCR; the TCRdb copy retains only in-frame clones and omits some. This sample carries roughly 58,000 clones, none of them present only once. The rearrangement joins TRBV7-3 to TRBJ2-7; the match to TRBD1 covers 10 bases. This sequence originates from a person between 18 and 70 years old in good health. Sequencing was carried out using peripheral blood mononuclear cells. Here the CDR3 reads CASSAGQGIPYEQYF. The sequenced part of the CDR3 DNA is TGTGCCAGCAGCGCGGGACAGGGGATCCCCTACGAG.